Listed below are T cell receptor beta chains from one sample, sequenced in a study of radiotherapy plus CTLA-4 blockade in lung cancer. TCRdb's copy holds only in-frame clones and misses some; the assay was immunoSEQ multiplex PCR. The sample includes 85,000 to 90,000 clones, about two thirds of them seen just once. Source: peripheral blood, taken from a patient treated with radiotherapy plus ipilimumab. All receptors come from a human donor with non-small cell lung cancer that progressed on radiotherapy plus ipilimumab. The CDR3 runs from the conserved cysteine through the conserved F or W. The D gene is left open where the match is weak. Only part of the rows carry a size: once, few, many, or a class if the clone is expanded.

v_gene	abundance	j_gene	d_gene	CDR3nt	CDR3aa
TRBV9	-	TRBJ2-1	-	TGTGCCAGCAGCGTCTCTAGCAGCTACAATGAGCAGTTCTTC	CASSVSSSYNEQFF
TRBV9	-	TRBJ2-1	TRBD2	TGTGCCAGCAGCGTAACTAGCGGGTACAATGAGCAGTTCTTC	CASSVTSGYNEQFF
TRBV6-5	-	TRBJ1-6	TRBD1	TGTGCCAGCAGTGTCCGGGACAGCGAGAATTCACCCCTCCACTTT	CASSVRDSENSPLHF
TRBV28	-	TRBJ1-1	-	TGTGCCAGCAGGTATGGACAGTTGAACACTGAAGCTTTCTTT	CASRYGQLNTEAFF
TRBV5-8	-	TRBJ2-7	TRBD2	TGTGCCAGCAGCTTGGTTCGCGGGGGAGAAACCGAGCAGTACTTC	CASSLVRGGETEQYF
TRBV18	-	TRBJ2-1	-	TGTGCCAGCTCACCGCCCCTCAAGGCAGGGGTCCGCAATGAGCAGTTCTTC	CASSPPLKAGVRNEQFF
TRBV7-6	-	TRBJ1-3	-	TGTGCCAGCAGCTTAGGAGGGGGTACCTACGCGGGAAACACCATATATTTT	CASSLGGGTYAGNTIYF
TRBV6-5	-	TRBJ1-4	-	TGTGCCAGCAGTTACGGCGGTAAACTGTTTTTT	CASSYGGKLFF
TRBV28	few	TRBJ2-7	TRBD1	TGTGCCAGCCACGGGACAGGTCCCTACGAGCAGTACTTC	CASHGTGPYEQYF
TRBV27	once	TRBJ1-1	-	TGTGCCAGCGCTAGGGAAATCCCGAACACTGAAGCTTTCTTT	CASAREIPNTEAFF
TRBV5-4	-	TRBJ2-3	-	TGTGCCAGCAGCTTGCCGGCCGCCGCAGTCTTGTCCTCGGTAACAGATACGCAGTATTTT	CASSLPAAAVLSSVTDTQYF
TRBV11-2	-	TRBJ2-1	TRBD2	TGTGCCAGCAGCGCCTATTCGGGACTAGCGGGAAATGAGCAGTTCTTC	CASSAYSGLAGNEQFF
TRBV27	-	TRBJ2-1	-	TGTGCCAGCAGTTTATCCGATGGGAGGCCCTCCTACAATGAGCAGTTCTTC	CASSLSDGRPSYNEQFF
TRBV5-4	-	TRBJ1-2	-	TGTGCCAGCAGCTTGGCGGGGGGTGATGGCTACACCTTC	CASSLAGGDGYTF
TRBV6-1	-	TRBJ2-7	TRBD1	TGTGCCAGCAGTACGGGACAGACTTATCACGAGCAGTACTTC	CASSTGQTYHEQYF
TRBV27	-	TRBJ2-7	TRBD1	TGTGCCAGCAGTTGGACAGGGGGTGGGGGCTACGAGCAGTACTTC	CASSWTGGGGYEQYF
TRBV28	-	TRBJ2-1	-	TGTGCCAGCAGTTGGAGAGCGACGAGGGCCGGGCAGTTCTTC	CASSWRATRAGQFF
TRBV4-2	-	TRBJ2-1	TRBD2	TGTGCCAGCAGCCAGGGCGGGAGTGTGGGCAATGAGCAGTTCTTC	CASSQGGSVGNEQFF
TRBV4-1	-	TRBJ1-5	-	TGCGCCAGCAGCCAAGACAGGTATCAGCCCCAGCATTTT	CASSQDRYQPQHF
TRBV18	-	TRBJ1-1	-	TGTGCCAGCTCACCACGGGACGCTACTTTGAACACTGAAGCTTTCTTT	CASSPRDATLNTEAFF
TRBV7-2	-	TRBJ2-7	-	TGTGCCAGCAGCCCCATCGGGGGGCTACTCGAACTCCACGAGCAGTACTTC	CASSPIGGLLELHEQYF
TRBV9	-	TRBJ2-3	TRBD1	TGTGCCAGCAGCGTAGGGGCAGGGGGAAACACAGATACGCAGTATTTT	CASSVGAGGNTDTQYF
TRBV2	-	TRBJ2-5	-	TGTGCCAGCAGTGAAGGATCCAAAGAGACCCAGTACTTC	CASSEGSKETQYF
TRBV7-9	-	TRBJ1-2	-	TGTGCCAGCAGCCCGAGACATGGCTACACCTTC	CASSPRHGYTF
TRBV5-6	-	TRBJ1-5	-	TGTGCCAGCAGCTTGTGGGGGACTTATAGCAATCAGCCCCAGCATTTT	CASSLWGTYSNQPQHF
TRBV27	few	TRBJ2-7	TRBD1	TGTGCCAGCAGCTCCCTTCTGACAGGGAAGGGTTCGGCCGAGCAGTACTTC	CASSSLLTGKGSAEQYF
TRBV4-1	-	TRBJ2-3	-	TGCGCCAGCAGCCCCGCGACTGGAGATACGCAGTATTTT	CASSPATGDTQYF
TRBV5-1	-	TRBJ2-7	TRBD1	TGCGCCAGCAGCCTCGGGGGGACAGGGTTCTACGAGCAGTACTTC	CASSLGGTGFYEQYF
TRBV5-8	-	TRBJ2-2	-	TGTGCCAGCAGCTACGGCAGGGCCACCGGGGAGCTGTTTTTT	CASSYGRATGELFF
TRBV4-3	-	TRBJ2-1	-	TGCGCCAGCAGCCAAGGGTACGGGGCGGAGCAGTTCTTC	CASSQGYGAEQFF
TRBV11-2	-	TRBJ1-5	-	TGTGCCAGCAGCTTAGGTAGGGGGAATCAGCCCCAGCATTTT	CASSLGRGNQPQHF
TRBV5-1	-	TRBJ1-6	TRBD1	TGCGCCAGCAGAGGGACAGGGAACAATTCACCCCTCCACTTT	CASRGTGNNSPLHF
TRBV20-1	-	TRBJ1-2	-	TGCAGTGCTAGAGTACACTCCGCCCCAGACTTC	CSARVHSAPDF
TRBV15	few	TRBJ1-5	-	TGTGCCACCAGCAGGGGATTCAATCAGCCCCAGCATTTT	CATSRGFNQPQHF
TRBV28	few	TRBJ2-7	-	TGTGCCAGCGGCTGGGACCGCTACGAGCAGTACTTC	CASGWDRYEQYF
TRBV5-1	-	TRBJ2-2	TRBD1	TGCGCCAGCAGCCCAGGGACAGTTGACACCGGGGAGCTGTTTTTT	CASSPGTVDTGELFF
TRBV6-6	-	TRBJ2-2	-	TGTGCCAGCCTAGCTACCGGGGAGCTGTTTTTT	CASLATGELFF
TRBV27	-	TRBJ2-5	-	TGTGCCAGCAGTCCCCGGGACCACAAAGAGACCCAGTACTTC	CASSPRDHKETQYF
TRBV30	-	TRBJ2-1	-	TGTGCCTGGAGTGTAGATAATTACAATGAGCAGTTCTTC	CAWSVDNYNEQFF
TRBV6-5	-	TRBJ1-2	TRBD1	TGTGCCAGCATGACAGGGGAATATGGCTACACCTTC	CASMTGEYGYTF
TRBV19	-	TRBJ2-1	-	TGTGCCAGTAGTATGGGGTCGGGCCTTGAGCAGTTCTTC	CASSMGSGLEQFF
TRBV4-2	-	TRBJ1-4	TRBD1	TGTGCCAGCAGCCAAGAACTCTTGGGGACAGGGGGCACTGAAAAACTGTTTTTT	CASSQELLGTGGTEKLFF
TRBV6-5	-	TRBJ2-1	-	TGTGCCAGCAGTTACTCAATCGCAGCAGGTGATGAGCAGTTCTTC	CASSYSIAAGDEQFF
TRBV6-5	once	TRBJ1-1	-	TGTGCCAGCAGTTACGGGATTTACGGTGAAGCTTTCTTT	CASSYGIYGEAFF
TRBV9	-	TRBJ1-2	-	TGTGCCAGCAGCGTAGACGAGAGGGCCTATGGCTACACCTTC	CASSVDERAYGYTF
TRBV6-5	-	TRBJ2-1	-	TGTGCCAGCAGTTACTCTCTAGGTAGTTACAATGAGCAGTTCTTC	CASSYSLGSYNEQFF
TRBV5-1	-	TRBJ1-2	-	TGCGCCAGCAGCTTGGAGACAGGCGGAAAATATGGCTACACCTTC	CASSLETGGKYGYTF
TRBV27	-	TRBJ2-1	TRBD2	TGTGCCAGCAGTAGGGGACTAGCGGGAGGAAATGAGCAGTTCTTC	CASSRGLAGGNEQFF
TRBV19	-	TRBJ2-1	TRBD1	TGTGCCAGTAGTATAGAAGGGGGCAGGGATGAGCAGTTCTTC	CASSIEGGRDEQFF
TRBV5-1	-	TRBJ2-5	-	TGCGCCAGCAGCTTGCAGGGGGGACGAGAAGAGACCCAGTACTTC	CASSLQGGREETQYF
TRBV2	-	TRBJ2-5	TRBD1	TGTGCCAGCAGGGACGGACAGGTTTTTATGGCCCAGTACTTC	CASRDGQVFMAQYF
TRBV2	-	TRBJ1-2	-	TGTGCCAGCAGTGACCAGGGAGAGACATATGGCTACACCTTC	CASSDQGETYGYTF
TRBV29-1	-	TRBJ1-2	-	TGCAGCGTGTGGGGGGCCTCCCACTCTGGAAACTATGGCTACACCTTC	CSVWGASHSGNYGYTF
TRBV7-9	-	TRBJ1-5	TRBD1	TGTGCCAGCAGCCCTGACAGGGTCGGACAGCCCCAGCATTTT	CASSPDRVGQPQHF